A selection of T cell receptor beta chains follows, all from one sample in a study of shared clonotypes between healthy human individuals. TCRdb's copy holds only in-frame clones and misses some; the assay was immunoSEQ multiplex PCR. The sample shows a few million clones, roughly 93% of them seen only once. The sample comprised naive CD8+ T cells from PBMCs. Source of these receptors: a man in his late teens or twenties in good health. Some clones in this sample may be carry-over from other donors' samples. Both conserved end residues are part of each CDR3. Fields, in order: CDR3 DNA, CDR3 protein, V gene, clone size, D gene, CDR3 length, J gene. The D gene is left open where the match is weak. Some rows mark clone size as missing; the rest say once, few, many or name a class of expanded clone.

CDR3nt: TGTGCCAGCAGTTGGGTGGACGGCTGGGGGCCCCAGCATTTT
CDR3aa: CASSWVDGWGPQHF
v_gene: TRBV28
abundance: NA
d_gene: NA
len: 14
j_gene: TRBJ1-5

CDR3nt: TGTGCCAGCAGTACGGCGGGAGGGACAGATACGCAGTATTTT
CDR3aa: CASSTAGGTDTQYF
v_gene: TRBV28
abundance: NA
d_gene: TRBD2
len: 14
j_gene: TRBJ2-3

CDR3nt: TGTGCCAGCAGGTGGGGACTAGCGTACGAGCAGTACTTC
CDR3aa: CASRWGLAYEQYF
v_gene: TRBV27
abundance: NA
d_gene: TRBD2
len: 13
j_gene: TRBJ2-7

CDR3nt: TGCGCCAGCAGCCAAGAGTCCCCCCGTTTCGTTTACGAGCAGTACTTC
CDR3aa: CASSQESPRFVYEQYF
v_gene: TRBV4-1
abundance: NA
d_gene: NA
len: 16
j_gene: TRBJ2-7

CDR3nt: TGTGCCAGCAGCCCAAAGGAGGGGGTTGTTGAGCAGTACTTC
CDR3aa: CASSPKEGVVEQYF
v_gene: TRBV7-9
abundance: NA
d_gene: NA
len: 14
j_gene: TRBJ2-7

CDR3nt: TGTGCCAGCAGCCCCTCAGCGGGAGGCCCCGGGGAGCTGTTTTTT
CDR3aa: CASSPSAGGPGELFF
v_gene: TRBV7-8
abundance: NA
d_gene: TRBD2
len: 15
j_gene: TRBJ2-2

CDR3nt: TGTGCCAGCAGTCCCGGACAGGGTCCTGGGTATGGCTACACCTTC
CDR3aa: CASSPGQGPGYGYTF
v_gene: TRBV27
abundance: NA
d_gene: TRBD1
len: 15
j_gene: TRBJ1-2

CDR3nt: TGTGCCAGCAGCCCCCTGGGACACTGGAACACTGAAGCTTTCTTT
CDR3aa: CASSPLGHWNTEAFF
v_gene: TRBV7-9
abundance: NA
d_gene: NA
len: 15
j_gene: TRBJ1-1

CDR3nt: TGTGCCAGCAGCTTATCTCGGGGTCGCAATCAGCCCCAGCATTTT
CDR3aa: CASSLSRGRNQPQHF
v_gene: TRBV7-8
abundance: NA
d_gene: NA
len: 15
j_gene: TRBJ1-5

CDR3nt: TGTGCCAGCAGCCCAGACCGGGACAGCTATGGCTACACCTTC
CDR3aa: CASSPDRDSYGYTF
v_gene: TRBV9
abundance: few
d_gene: TRBD1
len: 14
j_gene: TRBJ1-2

CDR3nt: TGTGCCAGCAGTTTCCAGGGCCCCGGGAGGGAAGCTTTCTTT
CDR3aa: CASSFQGPGREAFF
v_gene: TRBV6-1
abundance: NA
d_gene: NA
len: 14
j_gene: TRBJ1-1

CDR3nt: TGTGCTAGTGGTTTCTCGGGCTATGGCTACACCTTC
CDR3aa: CASGFSGYGYTF
v_gene: TRBV12-5
abundance: NA
d_gene: NA
len: 12
j_gene: TRBJ1-2

CDR3nt: TGTGCCAGCAGCTTTCCCGGGACAGAGAAACCAGATACGCAGTATTTT
CDR3aa: CASSFPGTEKPDTQYF
v_gene: TRBV7-9
abundance: NA
d_gene: TRBD1
len: 16
j_gene: TRBJ2-3

CDR3nt: TGTGCCAGCAGCGCCGGGACTAGTTCGACAGATACGCAGTATTTT
CDR3aa: CASSAGTSSTDTQYF
v_gene: TRBV9
abundance: NA
d_gene: TRBD2
len: 15
j_gene: TRBJ2-3

CDR3nt: TGTGCCAGCAGTCCTCCGGCGGGGAGTTACGAGCAGTACTTC
CDR3aa: CASSPPAGSYEQYF
v_gene: TRBV28
abundance: NA
d_gene: NA
len: 14
j_gene: TRBJ2-7

CDR3nt: TGTGCCAGCAGTTCCCAGGGGATTGAGCAGTTCTTC
CDR3aa: CASSSQGIEQFF
v_gene: TRBV28
abundance: NA
d_gene: NA
len: 12
j_gene: TRBJ2-1

CDR3nt: TGCGCCAGCAGCTTTACTAGCGGGAGGGCTTATGAGCAGTTCTTC
CDR3aa: CASSFTSGRAYEQFF
v_gene: TRBV5-1
abundance: NA
d_gene: TRBD2
len: 15
j_gene: TRBJ2-1

CDR3nt: TGTGCCAGTAGGCTGACAGGACTCACAGATACGCAGTATTTT
CDR3aa: CASRLTGLTDTQYF
v_gene: TRBV19
abundance: NA
d_gene: NA
len: 14
j_gene: TRBJ2-3

CDR3nt: TGTGCCAGCGCAAGGAAAGAGACCCAGTACTTC
CDR3aa: CASARKETQYF
v_gene: TRBV2
abundance: NA
d_gene: NA
len: 11
j_gene: TRBJ2-5

CDR3nt: TGTGCCAGCAGCCCCCGGGACAGGGGGGTAAACTATGGCTACACCTTC
CDR3aa: CASSPRDRGVNYGYTF
v_gene: TRBV13
abundance: NA
d_gene: TRBD1
len: 16
j_gene: TRBJ1-2